These 11 T cell receptor beta chains share one sample of origin, sequenced in a study of cytotoxic CD8 clonotypes in ibrutinib-treated CLL. Using immunoSEQ multiplex PCR, the repertoire was profiled, and TCRdb retains in-frame clones only, with some absent. The sample shows a few hundred thousand clones, about 64% of them seen only once. The sample in question was PBMCs, obtained after 36 months of ibrutinib treatment. The receptor source for this set is a human donor with chronic lymphocytic leukemia.

A word on this clone: At the DNA level, this CDR3 is encoded by other sequences in the same sample as well. This chain links TRBV18 with TRBJ1-3, with D unresolved. The CDR3 consists of 14 residues. Looked up from germline, CDR1 is KGHSH and CDR2 is LQKENI. Trimming removed 2 bases at V and 0 bases at J, with 5 bases between. The CDR3 is CASSPGDSGNTIYF. CDR3 in DNA: TGTGCCAGCTCACCAGGGGACTCTGGAAACACCATATATTTT.

V usage is TRBV20-1 and J usage is TRBJ2-5; D call uncertain. The J call may be incorrect, as the DNA end agrees better with TRBJ2-7. CDR1 and CDR2 from the germline V gene are DFQATT and SNEGSKA (reference sequence). This CDR3 contains 10 residues. CDR3 DNA sequence: TGCAGTGCCCTCTTCTACGAGCAGTACTTC. It codes for CSALFYEQYF.

The chain uses TRBV27 and TRBJ1-6; D remains ambiguous. Germline V gene lookup returns CDR1 MNHEY and CDR2 SMNVEV (reference sequence). With 8 bases removed from V and 7 bases from J, the gap between germline ends came to 24 bases. The CDR3 loop spans 17 amino acids. The CDR3 sequence is CASLIPPTLWMNSPLHF. The CDR3 DNA follows: TGTGCCAGCCTTATTCCCCCTACTCTTTGGATGAATTCACCCCTCCACTTT.

This clone was counted a few times. This chain connects TRBV7-9 to TRBJ2-5; D is unclear. The CDR3 has 14 residues. The germline CDR1 and CDR2 sequences are SEHNR and FQNEAQ (reference sequence). V was shortened by 5 bases and J by 1 base, with 11 bases between the two germline ends. The CDR3 bases are TGTGCCAGCAGCGTTACTGAGATCCAAGAGACCCAGTACTTC. This codes for CASSVTEIQETQYF.

The chain links TRBV19 to TRBJ1-2, with 7 positions matching TRBD1. J gave up 8 bases and V 10 bases, and 16 bases lay outside the gene matches. Germline-derived CDR1 and CDR2 are LNHDA and SQIVND (reference sequence). The CDR3 totals 14 residues. The CDR3: CAITTRGGAGGYTF. For the CDR3, the DNA is TGTGCCATTACGACTCGAGGGGGCGCGGGAGGCTACACCTTC.

V usage is TRBV6-5 and J usage is TRBJ2-7, with TRBD2 matching over 8 bases. The CDR3 consists of 14 residues. Germline values: CDR1 MNHEY, CDR2 SVGAGI. Trimming cost V 8 bases and J 0 bases; bases outside gene matches: 6. The DNA for the CDR3 is TGTGCCAGCGGCGAGCGGGAGACCTCCTACGAGCAGTACTTC. Encoded protein: CASGERETSYEQYF.

This chain links TRBV18 with TRBJ1-4; tentatively, D is TRBD1 (5 bases). The CDR3 length is 15 residues. V was trimmed by 0 bases and J by 7 bases, leaving 12 bases between them. From germline, CDR1 is KGHSH and CDR2 LQKENI. CDR3 amino acids: CASSPPGAGVEKLFF. The CDR3 bases are TGTGCCAGCTCACCACCGGGCGCGGGGGTTGAAAAACTGTTTTTT.

The chain carries TRBV10-2 and TRBJ2-2, with a possible D match to TRBD2 (5 bases). CDR3 length: 15 amino acids. Germline assignment: CDR1 WSHSY and CDR2 SAAADI. V dropped 8 bases and J dropped 8 bases, with 21 bases sitting between them. The CDR3 loop is CASWVGRELGGELFF. In nucleotides, the CDR3 is TGCGCCAGCTGGGTCGGAAGGGAGTTAGGGGGGGAGCTGTTTTTT.

This clone showed up just a few times. The chain joins TRBV27 to TRBJ2-7; D is perhaps TRBD1 (5 bases). Trimming shortened V by 0 bases and J by 2 bases, and 14 bases separated the two germline ends. Germline V gives CDR1 MNHEY, CDR2 SMNVEV (reference sequence). There are 16 residues in the CDR3. CDR3 residues: CASSLSPPKGPYEQYF. CDR3 nucleotides: TGTGCCAGCAGTTTATCGCCGCCGAAGGGGCCCTACGAGCAGTACTTC.

The CDR3 here is CASSVGPGQEAKGYTF. The DNA for the CDR3 is TGTGCCAGCAGCGTAGGACCGGGACAGGAGGCGAAGGGCTACACCTTC. The V and J genes are TRBV9 and TRBJ1-2; 8 positions match TRBD1. Trimming removed 0 bases from V and 8 bases from J; junction bases left unmatched: 12. The CDR3 spans 16 residues. The germline gives CDR1 SGDLS, CDR2 YYNGEE.

This clone has just a few counts. The rearrangement uses TRBV2 and TRBJ2-7; possible D gene TRBD1, 6 bases. The V end lost 10 bases, the J end lost 2 bases, and 12 bases lay between the germline ends. Germline V gives CDR1 SNHLY, CDR2 FYNNEI. The CDR3 has 12 amino acids. The CDR3 region is CATKHRAYEQYF. The DNA for the CDR3 is TGTGCCACCAAACACAGGGCCTACGAGCAGTACTTC.